These 22 T cell receptor beta chains were sequenced from one sample in a study of cytomegalovirus exposure and HLA in healthy donors (dated by TCRdb to the late 2010s). Receptor amplification or capture employed the immunoSEQ multiplex PCR assay. For the multiplex PCR, a mixture combining 60 forward primers for TCR Vbeta segments and 13 reverse primers for TCR Jbeta segments was used. TCRdb re-hosts the immuneACCESS table, in-frame sequences only. Its copies lack some clones; in the studies checked, an unresolved V gene accounts for under half of them, and the cause for the rest is not known. This sample has some 120,000 clones in its table, and roughly 80% of those were observed once. In total, the top ten clones hold roughly 6% of the sample. Sequencing was carried out using PBMCs. Source of these receptors: a woman aged 40 to 50 in good health and CMV-seronegative.

The J gene is TRBJ1-2, the V gene TRBV6-5, with D unclear. Germline V CDR1 and CDR2: MNHEY, SVGAGI. The CDR3 has 14 amino acids. Trimming removed 4 bases from V and 2 bases from J, with 11 bases in between. CDR3 DNA sequence: TGTGCCAGCAGTTCTCCGACACGAAACTATGGCTACACCTTC. Protein: CASSSPTRNYGYTF.

V is TRBV6-5 and J is TRBJ1-6; no firm D call. Germline V CDR1 and CDR2: MNHEY, SVGAGI. Trimming stripped 2 bases from V and 9 bases from J, with 11 bases between. This CDR3 is 14 amino acids long. The CDR3 sequence: CASSYMGGGSPLHF. CDR3 coding DNA: TGTGCCAGCAGTTACATGGGAGGAGGTTCACCCCTCCACTTT.

The genes are TRBV9 and TRBJ2-5; D perhaps matches TRBD1 (6 bases). V was shortened by 0 bases and J by 2 bases, with 11 bases between the two germline ends. The CDR3 has 15 residues. CDR1 is SGDLS, CDR2 YYNGEE, per germline. CDR3 protein: CASSVDIGQQETQYF. The CDR3 region has the DNA TGTGCCAGCAGCGTAGATATAGGACAGCAAGAGACCCAGTACTTC.

The V gene is TRBV4-1, the J gene TRBJ2-7; maybe TRBD2 (6 bases). The CDR3 is made up of 16 amino acids. V was pared by 1 base and J by 4 bases, with 17 bases between. Germline V lookup: CDR1 MGHRA, CDR2 YSYEKL. The CDR3 nucleotides are TGCGCCAGCAGCCAAGGTCCCCAAGCGGGCACTTACGAGCAGTACTTC. Translating gives CASSQGPQAGTYEQYF.

The chain combines TRBV28 with TRBJ2-3, with 7 bases aligning to TRBD1. CDR1 and CDR2 from the germline V gene are MDHEN and SYDVKM. This CDR3 comprises 14 residues. The junction had 7 bases not matched to a gene; V was cut back by 5 bases and J by 5 bases. In nucleotides, the CDR3 is TGTGCCAGCAGTCAGCCGTCAGGGGGAGATACGCAGTATTTT. This codes for CASSQPSGGDTQYF. The variable domain in full, with the rest retrieved from reference TRBV28 and TRBJ2-3, is DVKVTQSSRYLVKRTGEKVFLECVQDMDHENMFWYRQDPGLGLRLIYFSYDVKMKEKGDIPEGYSVSREKKERFSLILESASTNQTSMYLCASSQPSGGDTQYFGPGTRLTVL.

This rearrangement joins TRBV10-3 to TRBJ2-5, with TRBD2 identical over 12 bases. The closer fit of TRBJ2-7 to the DNA end suggests the J call may be wrong. The CDR3 extends over 14 amino acids. Germline loops: CDR1 ENHRY, CDR2 SYGVKD. For the CDR3, the DNA is TGTGCCATCAGTGGACTAGCGGGGGCCTACGAGCAGTACTTC. It translates to CAISGLAGAYEQYF.

The chain is built from TRBV27 and TRBJ1-6, with D hard to call. Trimming removed 3 bases at V and 10 bases at J, with 10 bases between. This CDR3 is built from 13 residues. Germline assignment: CDR1 MNHEY and CDR2 SMNVEV (reference sequence). The CDR3 is CASSLGRRSPLHF. CDR3 nucleotides: TGTGCCAGCAGTTTGGGGAGGCGGTCACCCCTCCACTTT.

The chain joins TRBV2 to TRBJ2-7; weak D call: TRBD2 (6 bases). Germline assignment: CDR1 SNHLY and CDR2 FYNNEI. The V gene lost 4 bases and the J gene lost 3 bases, with 7 bases spanning the gap. This CDR3 has 12 residues. The CDR3: CASSGGIYEQYF. In nucleotides, the CDR3 is TGTGCCAGCAGTGGCGGGATCTACGAGCAGTACTTC.

The chain links TRBV18 to TRBJ2-7, with 9 bases lining up with TRBD2. Germline CDR1 KGHSH, CDR2 LQKENI. V trimming: 2 bases; J trimming: 2 bases; junction bases outside the gene matches: 10. CDR3 length: 17 residues. The CDR3 is CASSPNFAGGSPYEQYF. For the CDR3, the DNA is TGTGCCAGCTCACCAAACTTCGCGGGAGGGTCCCCCTACGAGCAGTACTTC.

J is TRBJ1-2 and V is TRBV5-1; no definite D call. This CDR3 is 14 amino acids long. With 4 bases removed from V and 3 bases from J, the gap between germline ends came to 13 bases. Germline V lookup: CDR1 SGHRS, CDR2 YFSETQ. CDR3 nucleotide sequence: TGCGCCAGCAGCGCGACTCCCGGGGACTATGGCTACACCTTC. This codes for CASSATPGDYGYTF.

The chain combines TRBV29-1 with TRBJ2-7, with a possible D match to TRBD1 (6 bases). Trimming left V 5 bases short and J 1 base short, with 12 bases between. From germline, CDR1 is SQVTM and CDR2 ANQGSEA. The CDR3 extends over 13 amino acids. The CDR3 region is CSVWDMGSYEQYF. The CDR3 DNA sequence: TGCAGCGTTTGGGACATGGGGTCCTACGAGCAGTACTTC.

The genes are TRBV9 and TRBJ1-3; D gene unclear. The V gene lost 0 bases and the J gene lost 0 bases, with 10 bases spanning the gap. Per the germline V gene, CDR1 is SGDLS and CDR2 is YYNGEE. The CDR3 is made up of 16 amino acids. CDR3 region: CASSVVGEYSGNTIYF. CDR3 nucleotides: TGTGCCAGCAGCGTAGTCGGGGAGTACTCTGGAAACACCATATATTTT.

This rearrangement joins TRBV6-1 to TRBJ1-2; 9 bases line up with TRBD1. The germline gives CDR1 MNHNS, CDR2 SASEGT. After removal of 2 bases from V and 9 bases from J, the junction contained 7 bases not matched to a gene. The CDR3 has 14 residues. The CDR3 loop is CASSEPGTGWRYTF. The CDR3 DNA reads as TGTGCCAGCAGTGAACCCGGGACAGGGTGGCGCTACACCTTC.

The chain has TRBV28 and TRBJ1-4, with 8 positions matching TRBD1. Per the germline V gene, CDR1 is MDHEN and CDR2 is SYDVKM. The CDR3 is 18 amino acids. J gave up 8 bases and V 5 bases, and 19 bases lay outside the gene matches. The CDR3 region is CASSEHNYGQGIGEKLFF. DNA of the CDR3: TGTGCCAGCAGTGAACACAATTACGGACAGGGTATTGGCGAAAAACTGTTTTTT.

The chain carries TRBV6-1 and TRBJ2-5; perhaps TRBD1 as D (5 bases). Between the trimmed V and J ends, which lost 6 bases and 2 bases, there was a span of 13 bases. This CDR3 region has 14 residues. In germline, CDR1 is MNHNS, CDR2 SASEGT. CDR3 DNA sequence: TGTGCCAGCAGACCTTCATACAGGCAAGAGACCCAGTACTTC. Translating gives CASRPSYRQETQYF.

The chain combines TRBV7-6 with TRBJ1-3; TRBD1 matches 7 bases. The V segment lost 5 bases and the J segment 2 bases; nucleotides outside the gene matches: 6. CDR1 is SGHVS and CDR2 is FNYEAQ in the germline V gene. The CDR3 is made up of 15 amino acids. The CDR3 is CASSHGTVPGNTIYF. CDR3 DNA sequence: TGTGCCAGCAGCCACGGGACAGTCCCTGGAAACACCATATATTTT.

This chain connects TRBV6-5 to TRBJ2-5, with 8 bases lining up with TRBD2. V lost 2 bases, J lost 1 base, and 3 bases stayed unmatched. The CDR3 is 15 amino acids. Germline assignment: CDR1 MNHEY and CDR2 SVGAGI. The CDR3 here is CASSYGLAGQETQYF. For the CDR3, the DNA is TGTGCCAGCAGTTACGGGCTAGCGGGCCAAGAGACCCAGTACTTC.

Comment on this clone: Other DNA sequences in this specimen translate into the identical CDR3. The chain joins TRBV7-2 to TRBJ1-5; 7 bases line up with TRBD1. The germline V gene has CDR1 SGHTA and CDR2 FQGNSA. J lost 3 bases, V lost 4 bases, and 6 bases had no gene match. This CDR3 region has 15 residues. The CDR3 loop reads CASSYRTGVNQPQHF. CDR3 in DNA: TGTGCCAGCAGCTATAGGACAGGAGTCAATCAGCCCCAGCATTTT.

The rearrangement links TRBV21-1 to TRBJ1-1; TRBD1 is the table's D call and was not checked against the DNA. TRBV21-1 is marked as a pseudogene. CDR3 size: 14 residues. This chain's CDR3 is CASSKSKGLAEAFF. The CDR3 DNA reads as TGTGCCAGCAGCAAAAGTAAGGGGCTCGCTGAAGCTTTCTTT.

The rearrangement joins TRBV5-6 to TRBJ2-6; weak D call: TRBD1 (5 bases). CDR3 size: 15 residues. Germline values: CDR1 SGHDT, CDR2 YYEEEE. Trimming shortened V by 6 bases and J by 1 base, and 11 bases separated the two germline ends. CDR3 residues: CASTRDSSGANVLTF. The DNA for the CDR3 is TGTGCCAGCACCCGTGACAGTTCTGGGGCCAACGTCCTGACTTTC.

J is TRBJ1-2 and V is TRBV6-1; 9 nucleotides match TRBD1. Per germline, CDR1 MNHNS and CDR2 SASEGT. V was pared by 2 bases and J by 13 bases, with 5 bases of the junction left unmatched. The CDR3 sequence is 12 residues long. The CDR3 loop is CASSEIATGGTF. The DNA of the CDR3 is TGTGCCAGCAGTGAAATCGCGACAGGGGGCACCTTC.

The chain links TRBV5-1 to TRBJ1-2; TRBD1 might be the D (5 bases). Germline V CDR1 and CDR2: SGHRS, YFSETQ. The CDR3 is 13 residues long. Trimming took off 4 bases at V and 6 bases at J, with 13 bases between the two ends. The CDR3 loop reads CASSGDSFDGYTF. DNA of the CDR3: TGCGCCAGCAGCGGAGACAGTTTTGATGGCTACACCTTC.